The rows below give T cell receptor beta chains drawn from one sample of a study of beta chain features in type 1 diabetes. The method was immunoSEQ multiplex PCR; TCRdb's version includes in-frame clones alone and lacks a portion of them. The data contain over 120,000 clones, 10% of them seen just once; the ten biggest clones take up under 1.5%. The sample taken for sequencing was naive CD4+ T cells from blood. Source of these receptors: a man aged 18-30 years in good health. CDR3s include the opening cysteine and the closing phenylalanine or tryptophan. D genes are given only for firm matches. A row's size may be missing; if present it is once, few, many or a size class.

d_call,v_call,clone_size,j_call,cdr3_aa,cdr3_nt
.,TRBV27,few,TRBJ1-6,CASSLSVRLNSPLHF,TGTGCCAGCAGTTTATCGGTCAGGCTAAATTCACCCCTCCACTTT
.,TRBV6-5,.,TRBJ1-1,CASSSERGQNTEAFF,TGTGCCAGCAGTTCCGAAAGGGGACAGAACACTGAAGCTTTCTTT
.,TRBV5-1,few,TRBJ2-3,CASSAGTDTQYF,TGCGCCAGCAGCGCCGGGACAGATACGCAGTATTTT
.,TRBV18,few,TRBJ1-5,CASSPNGQGNNQPQHF,TGTGCCAGCTCACCCAACGGGCAGGGAAACAATCAGCCCCAGCATTTT
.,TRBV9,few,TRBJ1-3,CASSTQTAPSGNTIYF,TGTGCCAGCAGCACTCAGACAGCTCCCTCTGGAAACACCATATATTTT
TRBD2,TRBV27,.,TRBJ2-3,CASSFVAGTDTQYF,TGTGCCAGCAGTTTTGTAGCGGGGACAGATACGCAGTATTTT
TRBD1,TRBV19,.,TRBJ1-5,CASSRGQGDQPQHF,TGTGCCAGTAGTAGGGGACAGGGGGATCAGCCCCAGCATTTT
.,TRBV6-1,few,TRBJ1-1,CASSQDSGGAFF,TGTGCCAGCAGTCAGGACAGCGGAGGAGCTTTCTTT
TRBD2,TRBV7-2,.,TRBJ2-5,CASSERGQETQYF,TGTGCCAGCAGCGAGCGGGGGCAAGAGACCCAGTACTTC
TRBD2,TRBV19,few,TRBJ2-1,CASSIVGGGANEQFF,TGTGCCAGTAGTATAGTCGGCGGGGGGGCAAATGAGCAGTTCTTC
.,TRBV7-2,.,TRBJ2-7,CASSRGTVSSYEQYF,TGTGCCAGCAGCCGCGGGACGGTGAGCTCCTACGAGCAGTACTTC
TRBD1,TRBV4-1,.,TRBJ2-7,CASSQDPDRIPRDEQYF,TGCGCCAGCAGCCAAGATCCGGACAGGATTCCTCGGGACGAGCAGTACTTC